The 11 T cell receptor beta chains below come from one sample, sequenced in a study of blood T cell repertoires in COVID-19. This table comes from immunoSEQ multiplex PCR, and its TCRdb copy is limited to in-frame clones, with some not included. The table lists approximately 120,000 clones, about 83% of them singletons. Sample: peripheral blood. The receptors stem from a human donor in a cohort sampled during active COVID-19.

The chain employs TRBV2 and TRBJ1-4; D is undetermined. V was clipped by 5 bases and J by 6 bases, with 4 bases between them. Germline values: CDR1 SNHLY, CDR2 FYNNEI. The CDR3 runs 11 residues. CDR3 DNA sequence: TGTGCCAGCAGTACATATGAAAAACTGTTTTTT. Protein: CASSTYEKLFF.

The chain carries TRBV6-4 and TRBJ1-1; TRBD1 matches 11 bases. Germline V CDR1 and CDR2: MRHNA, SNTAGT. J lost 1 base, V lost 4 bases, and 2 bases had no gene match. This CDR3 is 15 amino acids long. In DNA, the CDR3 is TGTGCCAGCAGTGGTGGGACAGGGGGGAACACTGAAGCTTTCTTT. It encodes CASSGGTGGNTEAFF.

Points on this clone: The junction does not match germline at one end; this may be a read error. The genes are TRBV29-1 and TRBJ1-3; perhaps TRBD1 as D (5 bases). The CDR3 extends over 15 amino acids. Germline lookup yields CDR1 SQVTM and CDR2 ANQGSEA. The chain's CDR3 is CSVEEYAGPGNTIYF. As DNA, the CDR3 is TGCAGCGTTGAAGAATATGCAGGGCCTGGGAACACCATATATTTT.

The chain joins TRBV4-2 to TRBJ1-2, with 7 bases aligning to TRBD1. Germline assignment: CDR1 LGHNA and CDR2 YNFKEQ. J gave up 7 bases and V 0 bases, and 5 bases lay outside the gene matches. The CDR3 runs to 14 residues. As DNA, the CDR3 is TGTGCCAGCAGCCAAGATGAGGGGGCTGGTGGCTACACCTTC. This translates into CASSQDEGAGGYTF.

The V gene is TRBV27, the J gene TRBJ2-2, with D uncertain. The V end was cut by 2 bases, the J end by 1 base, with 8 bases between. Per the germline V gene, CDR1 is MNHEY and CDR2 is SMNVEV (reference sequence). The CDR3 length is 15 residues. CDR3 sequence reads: CASSLQSWNTGELFF. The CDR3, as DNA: TGTGCCAGCAGTTTACAGTCATGGAACACCGGGGAGCTGTTTTTT.

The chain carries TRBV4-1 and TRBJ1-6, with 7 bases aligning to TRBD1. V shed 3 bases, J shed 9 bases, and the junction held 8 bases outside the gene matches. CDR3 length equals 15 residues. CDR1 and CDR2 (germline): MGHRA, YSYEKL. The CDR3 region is CASSQLTGDLSPLHF. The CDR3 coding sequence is TGCGCCAGCAGCCAGCTCACAGGGGATCTTTCACCCCTCCACTTT.

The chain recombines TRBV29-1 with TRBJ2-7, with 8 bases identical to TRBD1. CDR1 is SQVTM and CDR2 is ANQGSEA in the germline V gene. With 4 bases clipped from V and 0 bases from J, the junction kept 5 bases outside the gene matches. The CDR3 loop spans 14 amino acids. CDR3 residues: CSVAGGGFSYEQYF. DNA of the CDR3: TGCAGCGTTGCAGGGGGCGGTTTCTCCTACGAGCAGTACTTC.

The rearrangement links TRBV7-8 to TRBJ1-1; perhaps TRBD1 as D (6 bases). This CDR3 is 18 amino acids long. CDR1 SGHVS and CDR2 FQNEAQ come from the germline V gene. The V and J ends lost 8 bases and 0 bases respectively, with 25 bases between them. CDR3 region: CASFGQSGNVIMNTEAFF. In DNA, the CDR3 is TGTGCCAGCTTCGGACAGAGCGGTAACGTAATCATGAACACTGAAGCTTTCTTT.

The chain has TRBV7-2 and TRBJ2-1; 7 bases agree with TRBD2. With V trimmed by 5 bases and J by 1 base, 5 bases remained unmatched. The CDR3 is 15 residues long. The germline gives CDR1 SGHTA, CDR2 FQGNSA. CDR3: CASSQSGVSYNEQFF. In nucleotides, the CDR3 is TGTGCCAGCAGCCAGAGCGGGGTTTCCTACAATGAGCAGTTCTTC.

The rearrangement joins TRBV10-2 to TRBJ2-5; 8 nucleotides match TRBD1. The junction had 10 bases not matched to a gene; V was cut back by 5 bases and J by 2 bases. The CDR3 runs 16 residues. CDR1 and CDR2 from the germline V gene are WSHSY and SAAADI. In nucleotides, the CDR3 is TGCGCCAGCAGTCCCTCAGGGGGCCCGACACAAGAGACCCAGTACTTC. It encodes CASSPSGGPTQETQYF.

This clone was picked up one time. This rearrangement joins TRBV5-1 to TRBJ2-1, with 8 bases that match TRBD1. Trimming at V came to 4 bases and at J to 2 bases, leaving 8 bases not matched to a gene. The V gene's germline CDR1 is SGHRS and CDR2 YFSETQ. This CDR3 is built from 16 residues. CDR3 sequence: CASSPITGGAYNEQFF. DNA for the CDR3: TGCGCCAGCAGCCCAATAACAGGGGGAGCCTACAATGAGCAGTTCTTC.